The entry below gives a single TCR beta chain sequence along with its context. A few counts support this clonotype. What antigen it recognizes has not been identified. The record has no base qualities; no much larger clone is one base away. The sample is drawn from a study of T-cell reconstitution after alpha-beta-depleted transplantation in children (dated by TCRdb to the mid-2010s). Study-wide context: T-cell immune reconstitution after TCRalphabeta/CD19-depleted allogeneic hematopoietic cell transplantation in children was quantitatively tracked in the study by means of TCR repertoire profiling.

The junction shows trimming of 3 bases on V and 4 bases on J, and the gene matches do not reach 5 bases of it. Reading from cysteine to phenylalanine, the CDR3 counts 15 amino acids. Only the CDR3 DNA is retained, 45 bases long and in frame from the first base. CDR1 and CDR2 are read off the germline V gene as MRHNA and SNTAGT. The protocol used for the library was PCR. The sample was run on an Illumina HiSeq 2500. TCR library preparation used molecular barcoding, with unique molecular identifiers applied to normalize quantification of the TCRbeta repertoire. TCRdb redid the processing of the public reads, applying fastp at Q25 and MiXCR, and retained in-frame beta chains. Rows with a matching CDR3 protein are joined into one entry that keeps the most common DNA and genes. For this sample there are about 47,000 distinct CDR3 sequences; roughly 50% appear just once. Of the sample, approximately 38% is held by the ten largest clones.

Beyond this particular receptor, the publication reports: In some patients, the high TCRbeta diversity seen at day 60 was put down to recipient T cells and intrathymic progenitors that had survived conditioning. The apparently early alphabetaT-cell count recovery about two months after transplant was reportedly dependent on only several hundred rapidly expanded clones derived from non-depleted graft cells. Hyperexpanded clone frequencies declined over subsequent months; after one year, T-cell counts and TCRbeta diversity were mostly attributed to newly produced T cells.

The sample's treatment or condition label, decoded: allogeneic hematopoietic cell transplantation with graft depleted of TCRalphabeta T cells and CD19 B cells. TCRalphabeta/CD19-depleted allogeneic hematopoietic cell grafts were given to the transplant recipients, all of whom were children. In this chain, TRBV6-4 is recombined with TRBJ2-1, and TRBD2 matches 8 of the central bases. The material sequenced was peripheral blood, taken before TCRalphabeta/CD19-depleted stem cell transplant. The sequence derives from a boy under two years old with SCID, due to receive a stem cell transplant. The DNA reads as follows: TGTGCCAGCAGTGAGGTTAGCGGGAATTACAATGAGCAGTTCTTC. This sequence encodes CASSEVSGNYNEQFF.